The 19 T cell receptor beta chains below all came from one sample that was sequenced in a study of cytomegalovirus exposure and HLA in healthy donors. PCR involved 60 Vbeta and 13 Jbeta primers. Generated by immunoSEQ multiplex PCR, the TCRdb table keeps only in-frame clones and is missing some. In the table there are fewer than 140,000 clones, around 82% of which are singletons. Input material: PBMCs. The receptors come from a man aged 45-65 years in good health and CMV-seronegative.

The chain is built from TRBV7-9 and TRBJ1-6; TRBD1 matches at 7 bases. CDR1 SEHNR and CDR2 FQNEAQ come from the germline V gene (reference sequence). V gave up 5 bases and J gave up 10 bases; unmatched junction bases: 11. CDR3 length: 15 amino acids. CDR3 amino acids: CASSPLTGFDSPLHF. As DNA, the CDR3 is TGTGCCAGCAGCCCCCTGACAGGGTTTGACTCACCCCTCCACTTT. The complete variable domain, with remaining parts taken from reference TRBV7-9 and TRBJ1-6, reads DTGVSQNPRHKITKRGQNVTFRCDPISEHNRLYWYRQTLGQGPEFLTYFQNEAQLEKSRLLSDRFSAERPKGSFSTLEIQRTEQGDSAMYLCASSPLTGFDSPLHFGNGTRLTVT.

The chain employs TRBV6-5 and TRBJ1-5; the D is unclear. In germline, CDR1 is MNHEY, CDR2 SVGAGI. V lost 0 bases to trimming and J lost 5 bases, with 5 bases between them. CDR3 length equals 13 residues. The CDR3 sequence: CASSYSRYQPQHF. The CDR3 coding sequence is TGTGCCAGCAGTTACTCCAGGTATCAGCCCCAGCATTTT.

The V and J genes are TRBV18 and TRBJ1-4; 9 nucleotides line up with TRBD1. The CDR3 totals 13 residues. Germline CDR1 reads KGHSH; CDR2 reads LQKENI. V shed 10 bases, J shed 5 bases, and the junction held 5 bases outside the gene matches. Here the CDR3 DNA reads TGTGCCACTTCACAGGGGGCCAATGAAAAACTGTTTTTT. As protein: CATSQGANEKLFF.

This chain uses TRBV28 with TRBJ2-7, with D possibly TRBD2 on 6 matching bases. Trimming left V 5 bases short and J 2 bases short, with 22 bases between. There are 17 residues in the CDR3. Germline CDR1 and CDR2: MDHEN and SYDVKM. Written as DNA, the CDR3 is TGTGCCAGCAGTCCTCCGGGGGACCCAATCCGCACCTACGAGCAGTACGTC. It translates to CASSPPGDPIRTYEQYV.

CDR3 amino acids: CASTASYNEQFF. The CDR3 DNA follows: TGTGCCAGCACTGCCAGCTACAATGAGCAGTTCTTC. This chain joins TRBV11-2 and TRBJ2-1, with unresolved D. Germline V lookup: CDR1 SGHAT, CDR2 FQNNGV. Trimming removed 7 bases from V and 3 bases from J, with 7 bases in between. This CDR3 has 12 residues.

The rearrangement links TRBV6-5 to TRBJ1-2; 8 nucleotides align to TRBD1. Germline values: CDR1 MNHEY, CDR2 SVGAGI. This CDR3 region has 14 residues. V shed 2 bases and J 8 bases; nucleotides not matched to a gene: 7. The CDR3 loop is CASSYNQGAGGYTF. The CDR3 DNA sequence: TGTGCCAGCAGTTACAATCAGGGGGCTGGGGGCTACACCTTC.

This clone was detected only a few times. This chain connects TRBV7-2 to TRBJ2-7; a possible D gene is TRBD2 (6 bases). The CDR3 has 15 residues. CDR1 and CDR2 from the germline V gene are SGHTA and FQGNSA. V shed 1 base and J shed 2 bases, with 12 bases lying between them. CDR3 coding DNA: TGTGCCAGCAGCTTAGTGGCGGGGAGAACCTACGAGCAGTACTTC. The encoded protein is CASSLVAGRTYEQYF.

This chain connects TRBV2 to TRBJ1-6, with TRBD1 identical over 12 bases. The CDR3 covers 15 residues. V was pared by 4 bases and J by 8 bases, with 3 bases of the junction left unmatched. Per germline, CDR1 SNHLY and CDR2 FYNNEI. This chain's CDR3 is CASSGDRGLDSPLHF. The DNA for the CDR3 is TGTGCCAGCAGTGGGGACAGGGGGCTTGATTCACCCCTCCACTTT.

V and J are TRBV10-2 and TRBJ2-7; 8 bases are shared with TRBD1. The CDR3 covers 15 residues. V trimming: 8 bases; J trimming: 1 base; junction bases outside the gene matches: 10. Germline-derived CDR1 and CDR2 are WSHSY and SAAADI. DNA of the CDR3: TGCGCCAGCTCAAGGTCCCGGGACAGGTCCTACGAGCAGTACGTC. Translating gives CASSRSRDRSYEQYV.

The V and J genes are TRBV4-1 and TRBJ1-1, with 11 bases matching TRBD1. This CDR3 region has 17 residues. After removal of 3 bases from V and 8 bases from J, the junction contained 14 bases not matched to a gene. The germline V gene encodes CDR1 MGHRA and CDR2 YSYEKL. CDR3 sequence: CASSHLGQGARSVEAFF. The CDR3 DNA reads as TGCGCCAGCAGCCATCTCGGACAGGGGGCGCGGTCGGTAGAAGCTTTCTTT.

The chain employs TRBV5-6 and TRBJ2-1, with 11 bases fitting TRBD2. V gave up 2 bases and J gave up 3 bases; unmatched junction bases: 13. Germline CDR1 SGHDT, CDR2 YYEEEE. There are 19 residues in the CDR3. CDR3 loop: CASSFTPNLAGGRYNEQFF. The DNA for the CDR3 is TGTGCCAGCAGCTTTACCCCCAATCTAGCGGGGGGACGCTACAATGAGCAGTTCTTC.

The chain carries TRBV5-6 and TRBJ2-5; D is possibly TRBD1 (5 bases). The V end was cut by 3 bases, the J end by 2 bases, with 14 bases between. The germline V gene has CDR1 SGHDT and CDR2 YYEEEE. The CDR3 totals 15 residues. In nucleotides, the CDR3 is TGTGCCAGCAGCTCCAGAGTTTCAGGGCAAGAGACCCAGTACTTC. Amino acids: CASSSRVSGQETQYF.

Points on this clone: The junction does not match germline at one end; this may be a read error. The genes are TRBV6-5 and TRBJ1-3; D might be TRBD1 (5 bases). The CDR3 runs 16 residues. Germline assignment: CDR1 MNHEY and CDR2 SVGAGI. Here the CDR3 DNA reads TGTGCCGGCAGTTCTCGGGCCCAGGGTGGTGGAAACACCATATATTTT. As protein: CAGSSRAQGGGNTIYF.

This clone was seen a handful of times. Here the CDR3 reads CASSLVVGQGRTEAFF. CDR3 bases: TGTGCCAGCAGCTTAGTCGTTGGACAGGGTAGGACTGAAGCTTTCTTT. The J gene is TRBJ1-1, the V gene TRBV7-9, with TRBD1 matching 8 bases. The CDR3 totals 16 residues. The V gene end was trimmed by 1 base and the J gene end by 5 bases; junction bases not matched to a gene: 9. CDR1 and CDR2 from the germline V gene are SEHNR and FQNEAQ (reference sequence).

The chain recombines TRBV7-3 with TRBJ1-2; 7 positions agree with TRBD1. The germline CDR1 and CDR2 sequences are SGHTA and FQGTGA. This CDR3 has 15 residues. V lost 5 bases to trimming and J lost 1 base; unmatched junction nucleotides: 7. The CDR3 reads CASSPSGTDNYGYTF. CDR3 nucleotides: TGTGCCAGCAGCCCCTCCGGGACAGATAACTATGGCTACACCTTC.

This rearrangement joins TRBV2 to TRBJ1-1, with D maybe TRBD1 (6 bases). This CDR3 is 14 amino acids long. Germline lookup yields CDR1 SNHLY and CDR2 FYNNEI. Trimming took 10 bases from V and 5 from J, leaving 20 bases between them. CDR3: CAIGRTQGLTEAFF. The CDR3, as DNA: TGTGCCATCGGAAGGACGCAGGGGCTGACTGAAGCTTTCTTT.

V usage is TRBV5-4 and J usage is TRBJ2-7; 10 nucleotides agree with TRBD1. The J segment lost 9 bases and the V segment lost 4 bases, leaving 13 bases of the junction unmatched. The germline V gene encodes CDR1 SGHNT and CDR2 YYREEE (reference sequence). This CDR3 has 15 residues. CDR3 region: CASSPGGQGVIVQYF. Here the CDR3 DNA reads TGTGCCAGCAGCCCGGGAGGACAGGGGGTTATAGTGCAGTACTTC.

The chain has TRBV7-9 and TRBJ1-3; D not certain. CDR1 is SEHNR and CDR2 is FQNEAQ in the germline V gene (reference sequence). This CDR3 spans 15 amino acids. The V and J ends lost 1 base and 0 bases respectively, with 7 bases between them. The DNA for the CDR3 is TGTGCCAGCAGCTTAGACAGCCGCTCTGGAAACACCATATATTTT. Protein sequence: CASSLDSRSGNTIYF.

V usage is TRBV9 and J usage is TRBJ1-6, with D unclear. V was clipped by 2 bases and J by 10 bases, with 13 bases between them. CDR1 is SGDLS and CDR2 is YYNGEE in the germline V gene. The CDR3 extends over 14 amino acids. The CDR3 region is CASSVESRGSPLHF. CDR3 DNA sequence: TGTGCCAGCAGCGTCGAAAGCCGAGGGTCACCCCTCCACTTT.